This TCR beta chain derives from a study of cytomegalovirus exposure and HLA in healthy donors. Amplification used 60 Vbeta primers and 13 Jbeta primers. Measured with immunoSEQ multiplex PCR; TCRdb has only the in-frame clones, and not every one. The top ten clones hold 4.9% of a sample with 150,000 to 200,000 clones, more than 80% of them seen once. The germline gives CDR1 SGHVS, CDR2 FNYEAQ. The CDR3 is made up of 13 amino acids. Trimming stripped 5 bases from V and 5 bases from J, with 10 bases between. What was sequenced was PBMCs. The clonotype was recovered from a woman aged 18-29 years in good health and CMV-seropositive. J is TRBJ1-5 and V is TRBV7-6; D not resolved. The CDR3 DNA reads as TGTGCCAGCAGCCAAGACTTAGATCAGCCCCAGCATTTT. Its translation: CASSQDLDQPQHF.